This T cell receptor beta chain came from a study of shared clonotypes between healthy human individuals. The data were produced by immunoSEQ multiplex PCR, yet TCRdb's version contains in-frame clones alone and is incomplete. The table includes 2 million to 2.5 million clones, 90% to 97% detected once. Notes on this clone: Additional DNA sequences in this sample encode the identical CDR3.

V was shortened by 4 bases and J by 6 bases, with 10 bases between the two germline ends. The CDR3 covers 13 residues. CDR1 and CDR2 from the germline V gene are SNHLY and FYNNEI. The receptor was isolated from a young man in good health. Sequenced material: naive CD4+ T cells sorted from blood. Subset in this sample: CD45RA+ positively selected. J is TRBJ1-5 and V is TRBV2; unclear D gene. CDR3 sequence reads: CASSGEVSQPQHF. The CDR3 coding sequence is TGTGCCAGCAGTGGGGAGGTTAGTCAGCCCCAGCATTTT.